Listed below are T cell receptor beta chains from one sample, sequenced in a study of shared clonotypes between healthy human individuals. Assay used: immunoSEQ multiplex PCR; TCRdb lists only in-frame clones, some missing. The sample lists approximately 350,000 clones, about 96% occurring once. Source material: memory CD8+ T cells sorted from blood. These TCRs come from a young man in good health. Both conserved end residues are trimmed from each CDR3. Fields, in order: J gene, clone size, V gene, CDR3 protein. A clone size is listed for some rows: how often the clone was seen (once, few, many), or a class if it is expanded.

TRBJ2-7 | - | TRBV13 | ASSSGTSVPSYEQY
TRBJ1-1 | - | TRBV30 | AWKEEGRGVNTEAF
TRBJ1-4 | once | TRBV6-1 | ASIDRTTNEKLF
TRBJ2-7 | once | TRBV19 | ASSMGTGLAYEQY
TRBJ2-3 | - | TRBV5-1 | ASSLASDTQY
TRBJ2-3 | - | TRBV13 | ASSPLAGGSTDTQY
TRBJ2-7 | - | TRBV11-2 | ASSLIRGRYEQY
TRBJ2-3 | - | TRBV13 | ASRLAGTDTQY
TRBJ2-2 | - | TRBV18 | ASSPDLTGELF
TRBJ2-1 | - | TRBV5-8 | ASSYGTSVDEQF
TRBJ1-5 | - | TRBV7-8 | ASSLDRVAHNQPQH
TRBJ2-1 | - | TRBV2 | ASWAVLNEQF
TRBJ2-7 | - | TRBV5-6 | ASSLVAGAYEQY
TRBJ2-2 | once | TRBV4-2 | ASSLRGDTNTGELF
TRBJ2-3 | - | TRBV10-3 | AVQERDTDTQY
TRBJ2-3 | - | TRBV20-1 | SASITDTQY
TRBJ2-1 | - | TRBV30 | AWSPPGGPSYNEQF
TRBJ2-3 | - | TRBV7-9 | ASSVRGITDTQY
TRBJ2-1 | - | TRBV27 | ASSTLEQEQF
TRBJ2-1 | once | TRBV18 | ASSLGPKISSYNEQF
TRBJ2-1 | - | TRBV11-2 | ASSSVVGGTSYNEQF
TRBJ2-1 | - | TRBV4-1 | ASSRSGSSYNEQF
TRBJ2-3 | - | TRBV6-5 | ASRSSTDTQY
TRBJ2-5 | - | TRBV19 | ASSQGGTQY
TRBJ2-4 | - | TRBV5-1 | ASSLAWGAPTTSNIQY
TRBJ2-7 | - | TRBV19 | ASSRKGAGSYEQY
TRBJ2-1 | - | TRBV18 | ASSPGTSANEQF
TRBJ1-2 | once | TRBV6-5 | ASSPTGNYGYT
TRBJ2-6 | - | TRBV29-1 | SVGRDEANVLT